The 17 T cell receptor beta chains listed next were all sequenced from one sample in a study of T cell changes during pregnancy in multiple sclerosis. Clones were sequenced by immunoSEQ multiplex PCR, and TCRdb holds only the in-frame ones, with some missing. The sample has roughly 120,000 clones, 92% seen once; the top ten hold 1.5%. This material consisted of peripheral blood, taken in the third trimester of pregnancy. The receptors derive from a female donor with multiple sclerosis, enrolled in a pregnancy study.

For the CDR3, the DNA is TGTGCCAGCTCAGGGCAGCCGAATCAGCCCCAGCATTTT. Translated: CASSGQPNQPQHF. The chain combines TRBV18 with TRBJ1-5; D gene unclear. V lost 5 bases and J 4 bases, leaving 9 bases between the germline ends. The CDR3 length is 13 residues. Germline-derived CDR1 and CDR2 are KGHSH and LQKENI.

The chain is built from TRBV9 and TRBJ2-7, with D tentatively TRBD2 (6 bases). The CDR3 loop spans 13 amino acids. Germline V gene lookup returns CDR1 SGDLS and CDR2 YYNGEE. The V end lost 4 bases, the J end lost 1 base, and 9 bases lay between the germline ends. CDR3 region: CASSPTSSYEQYF. The CDR3, as DNA: TGTGCCAGCAGCCCGACTAGTTCCTACGAGCAGTACTTC.

In its sample, this clone was seen once. V is TRBV5-1 and J is TRBJ2-3; TRBD2 is a possible D gene (5 bases). The CDR3 is 13 residues long. Germline lookup yields CDR1 SGHRS and CDR2 YFSETQ. Trimming cost V 0 bases and J 14 bases, with 16 bases left between them. The CDR3 sequence: CASSLDGISFRYF. CDR3 bases: TGCGCCAGCAGCTTGGACGGGATAAGTTTTCGGTATTTT.

Written as DNA, the CDR3 is TGTGCCAGCAGCTTAGGCGTTAGCAATCAGCCCCAGCATTTT. This codes for CASSLGVSNQPQHF. The gene calls are TRBV7-2 and TRBJ1-5; D is uncertain. CDR1 is SGHTA, CDR2 FQGNSA, per germline. The CDR3 totals 14 residues. The ends were cut back, 1 base at V and 0 bases at J, with 4 bases in the middle.

This clone is a singleton in its sample. Additional DNA sequences in this sample encode the identical CDR3. This chain joins TRBV28 and TRBJ2-2, with TRBD1 matching over 7 bases. The ends lost 4 bases at V and 2 bases at J; junction bases unmatched: 7. Germline-derived CDR1 and CDR2 are MDHEN and SYDVKM. The CDR3 runs 16 residues. CDR3 loop: CASSSSGTANTGELFF. DNA of the CDR3: TGTGCCAGCAGTTCCTCCGGGACAGCTAACACCGGGGAGCTGTTTTTT.

The chain combines TRBV25-1 with TRBJ2-7; D may be TRBD2 (6 bases). This CDR3 has 14 residues. Germline V gives CDR1 MGHDK, CDR2 SYGVNS. V was trimmed by 10 bases and J by 0 bases, leaving 16 bases between them. The CDR3 DNA sequence: TGTGCCACAACCCCTCCGGGAGTCTCCTACGAGCAGTACTTC. Translation gives CATTPPGVSYEQYF.

This clone was counted once. This chain uses TRBV6-5 with TRBJ2-7; 9 nucleotides match TRBD2. The germline CDR1 and CDR2 sequences are MNHEY and SVGAGI. The length of the CDR3 is 14 residues. J was trimmed by 7 bases and V by 5 bases; bases with no gene match: 9. The CDR3 here is CASSPSTSGVEQYF. The DNA for the CDR3 is TGTGCCAGCAGTCCTTCGACTAGCGGAGTAGAGCAGTACTTC.

The chain has TRBV14 and TRBJ1-2; a possible D gene is TRBD1 (6 bases). The germline CDR1 and CDR2 sequences are SGHDN and FVKESK. This CDR3 spans 17 amino acids. V was pared by 3 bases and J by 7 bases, with 24 bases between. CDR3 nucleotide sequence: TGTGCCAGCAGCCATACGCCTCGGGCAGGGGCCCGGAGTGGCTACACCTTC. It specifies CASSHTPRAGARSGYTF. The full variable domain, in which reference TRBV14 and TRBJ1-2 provide the parts outside the CDR3, is EAGVTQFPSHSVIEKGQTVTLRCDPISGHDNLYWYRRVMGKEIKFLLHFVKESKQDESGMPNNRFLAERTGGTYSTLKVQPAELEDSGVYFCASSHTPRAGARSGYTFGSGTRLTVV.

This rearrangement joins TRBV19 to TRBJ2-1; the match to TRBD2 covers 8 bases. The trim removed 5 bases at V and 15 bases at J, leaving 9 bases unmatched. Germline CDR1 and CDR2: LNHDA and SQIVND (reference sequence). This CDR3 has 12 amino acids. The CDR3 spells CASSVQREILFF. The CDR3 bases are TGTGCCAGTAGTGTCCAGCGGGAGATTCTGTTCTTC.

The genes are TRBV7-2 and TRBJ2-7, with TRBD2 matching 7 bases. The CDR3 covers 14 residues. Trimming removed 1 base from V and 3 bases from J; junction bases left unmatched: 3. CDR1 is SGHTA and CDR2 is FQGNSA in the germline V gene. The CDR3 sequence: CASSLGLALYEQYF. CDR3 nucleotides: TGTGCCAGCAGCTTAGGACTAGCTCTCTACGAGCAGTACTTC.

This chain joins TRBV7-2 and TRBJ1-5; perhaps TRBD1 as D (6 bases). Between the trimmed V and J ends, which lost 6 bases and 7 bases, there was a span of 13 bases. Germline-derived CDR1 and CDR2 are SGHTA and FQGNSA. The CDR3 length is 13 residues. CDR3 coding DNA: TGTGCCAGCAGTCTACAGGGTCCCCAGCCCCAGCATTTT. Its protein is CASSLQGPQPQHF.

This clone appeared a single time. This sequence joins TRBV6-1 and TRBJ1-2; D not resolved. V was clipped by 10 bases and J by 4 bases, with 16 bases between them. The CDR3 runs to 13 residues. Germline assignment: CDR1 MNHNS and CDR2 SASEGT. CDR3 DNA: TGTGCCATTTCGGAAGCCAGGCCCTATGGCTACACCTTC. It translates to CAISEARPYGYTF.

This chain uses TRBV7-2 with TRBJ2-1; 12 bases match TRBD2. J lost 7 bases, V lost 1 base, and 5 bases had no gene match. This CDR3 contains 16 residues. Per the germline V gene, CDR1 is SGHTA and CDR2 is FQGNSA. The CDR3 region has the DNA TGTGCCAGCAGCTTAGTGGGGGGGACTAGCGGGAATGAGCAGTTCTTC. It specifies CASSLVGGTSGNEQFF.

The genes are TRBV29-1 and TRBJ1-2; D is unclear. CDR3 length: 13 amino acids. Between the trimmed V and J ends, which lost 6 bases and 0 bases, there was a span of 11 bases. Germline values: CDR1 SQVTM, CDR2 ANQGSEA. The CDR3 spells CSVGRSSNYGYTF. CDR3 sequence (DNA): TGCAGCGTGGGCAGGTCTTCTAACTATGGCTACACCTTC.

This chain links TRBV5-1 with TRBJ2-1; 7 bases agree with TRBD1. Germline-derived CDR1 and CDR2 are SGHRS and YFSETQ. There are 13 residues in the CDR3. J gave up 6 bases and V 2 bases, and 2 bases lay outside the gene matches. The DNA for the CDR3 is TGCGCCAGCAGCTTAGACAGGGCCAATGAGCAGTTCTTC. Its translation: CASSLDRANEQFF.

This rearrangement joins TRBV2 to TRBJ2-7; TRBD1 aligns across 9 bases. Germline values: CDR1 SNHLY, CDR2 FYNNEI. The CDR3 contains 15 residues. The trim removed 0 bases at V and 3 bases at J, leaving 3 bases unmatched. In DNA form, the CDR3 reads TGTGCCAGCAGTGAAGCCGGACAGGGGAACTACGAGCAGTACTTC. Its translation is CASSEAGQGNYEQYF.

J is TRBJ2-7 and V is TRBV10-1, with a weak D call TRBD1 (5 bases). Germline V gene data show CDR1 as WNHNN and CDR2 as SYGVQD (reference sequence). The CDR3 is 13 amino acids. Trimming left V 2 bases short and J 0 bases short, with 5 bases between. CDR3 loop: CASSEGHSYEQYF. The CDR3 DNA sequence: TGCGCCAGCAGTGAGGGACACTCCTACGAGCAGTACTTC.